The 19 T cell receptor beta chains below all came from one sample that was sequenced in a study of human T cells and chemical hapten exposure. Time point denoted: patch test 3, about 24 weeks after DPC sensitization. The treatment was: therapeutic diphenylcyclopropenone sensitization with weekly scalp DPC. A single record per CDR3 protein comes from TCRdb applying MiXCR to the RACE reads. The profile shows 190,000 or so distinct CDR3 sequences, about 25% of them singletons. The sample here was whole blood, taken in connection with sensitization to the hapten diphenylcyclopropenone (DPC). The receptor source for this set is a woman aged 40 to 49 with alopecia areata. Some clones in this sample may be carry-over from other donors' samples.

The chain couples TRBV20-1 to TRBJ2-1, with 11 bases that match TRBD2. CDR1 and CDR2 (germline): DFQATT, SNEGSKA (reference sequence). Trimming removed 2 bases from V and 0 bases from J; junction bases left unmatched: 3. There are 16 residues in the CDR3. CDR3 residues: CSARLGLAVSYNEQFF. In DNA form, the CDR3 reads TGCAGTGCTAGACTGGGACTAGCGGTCTCCTACAATGAGCAGTTCTTC.

This chain links TRBV5-1 with TRBJ2-7; 12 bases are a match to TRBD2. V shed 0 bases and J 12 bases; nucleotides not matched to a gene: 13. The germline CDR1 and CDR2 sequences are SGHRS and YFSETQ. The CDR3 length is 16 residues. The CDR3 bases are TGCGCCAGCAGCTTGGAGGAGACGTCTAGCGGGAGGGAGGGGTACTTC. Protein sequence: CASSLEETSSGREGYF.

Only a few counts were recorded for this clonotype. The chain joins TRBV4-3 to TRBJ1-5; D gene ambiguous. V was trimmed by 0 bases and J by 5 bases, leaving 11 bases between them. The CDR3 has 15 residues. Germline V gives CDR1 LGHNA, CDR2 YSLEER. CDR3 in amino acids: CASSQDNSFDQPQHF. In DNA form, the CDR3 reads TGCGCCAGCAGCCAAGATAACAGCTTCGATCAGCCCCAGCATTTT.

The genes are TRBV13 and TRBJ1-2; D may be TRBD1 (5 bases). The CDR3 sequence is 12 residues long. In germline, CDR1 is PRHDT, CDR2 FYEKMQ (reference sequence). V shed 3 bases and J shed 7 bases, with 9 bases lying between them. The CDR3 sequence: CASSFGAAGYTF. The CDR3 DNA reads TGTGCCAGCAGCTTTGGGGCGGCTGGCTACACCTTC.

J is TRBJ2-5 and V is TRBV7-2; TRBD2 aligns across 10 bases. This CDR3 comprises 15 residues. V lost 1 base, J lost 7 bases, and 6 bases stayed unmatched. In germline, CDR1 is SGHTA, CDR2 FQGNSA. DNA for the CDR3: TGTGCCAGCAGCTTAGTCCCGGCTAGCGGGAGGACCCAGTACTTC. Translating it yields CASSLVPASGRTQYF. Variable domain in full (rest from reference TRBV7-2 and TRBJ2-5): GAGVSQSPSNKVTEKGKDVELRCDPISGHTALYWYRQSLGQGLEFLIYFQGNSAPDKSGLPSDRFSAERTGGSVSTLTIQRTQQEDSAVYLCASSLVPASGRTQYFGPGTRLLVL.

V and J are TRBV11-2 and TRBJ1-1, with 7 bases aligning to TRBD1. Trimming cost V 5 bases and J 0 bases; bases outside gene matches: 3. This CDR3 has 14 residues. Per the germline V gene, CDR1 is SGHAT and CDR2 is FQNNGV. The CDR3 spells CASSQGQMNTEAFF. CDR3 nucleotides: TGTGCCAGCAGCCAGGGACAGATGAACACTGAAGCTTTCTTT.

This clonotype was counted a few times. V usage is TRBV21-1 and J usage is TRBJ2-4. TRBV21-1 is noted as a pseudogene. The CDR3 sequence is 10 residues long. DNA for the CDR3: TGTGCCAGCAGCAAAAACATTCAGTACTTC. Protein: CASSKNIQYF.

V is TRBV7-9 and J is TRBJ2-2; the match to TRBD2 covers 9 bases. The CDR3 sequence is 13 residues long. CDR1 is SEHNR and CDR2 is FQNEAQ in the germline V gene (reference sequence). CDR3 bases: TGTGTATCTAGCGGGGCGAACACCGGGGAGCTGTTTTTT. Amino acid sequence: CVSSGANTGELFF.

The chain carries TRBV28 and TRBJ2-7; no firm D call. This CDR3 has 16 residues. Germline CDR1 is MDHEN and CDR2 is SYDVKM. V lost 3 bases and J 0 bases, leaving 15 bases between the germline ends. CDR3 nucleotide sequence: TGTGCCAGCAGTTTTTCACCTGTCCCAAGCTCCTACGAGCAGTACTTC. It translates to CASSFSPVPSSYEQYF.

The CDR3 sequence is CASSPKDTQYF. The CDR3 DNA is TGTGCCAGCAGCCCCAAGGATACGCAGTATTTT. The rearrangement uses TRBV7-9 and TRBJ2-3; no definite D call. The CDR3 spans 11 residues. Germline loops: CDR1 SEHNR, CDR2 FQNEAQ (reference sequence). V was clipped by 5 bases and J by 6 bases, with 6 bases between them.

This clonotype is medium-sized in the sample. The junction departs from the called germline gene at one end, perhaps through a read error. The chain employs TRBV28 and TRBJ1-3, with 7 nucleotides matching TRBD1. Germline V CDR1 and CDR2: MDHEN, SYDVKM. The length of the CDR3 is 13 residues. The CDR3 DNA reads as TGTGCCAGCAGTTTACTACAGGGGACGGAGGTCCGGTTT. This encodes CASSLLQGTEVRF.

V is TRBV27 and J is TRBJ2-4; 9 bases are a match to TRBD1. The CDR3 consists of 15 residues. J was trimmed by 8 bases and V by 6 bases; bases with no gene match: 11. The germline CDR1 and CDR2 sequences are MNHEY and SMNVEV (reference sequence). Written as DNA, the CDR3 is TGTGCCAGCAGCAGAAAAGGGACAGGGATAGACATTCAGTACTTC. It translates to CASSRKGTGIDIQYF.

The chain combines TRBV7-2 with TRBJ2-7; possible D gene TRBD2, 5 bases. The germline gives CDR1 SGHTA, CDR2 FQGNSA. The CDR3 spans 11 residues. V was cut by 0 bases and J by 12 bases, with 9 bases left in between. The CDR3 spells CASSLAEVRYF. The CDR3 DNA is TGTGCCAGCAGCTTAGCGGAGGTCCGGTACTTC.

The chain is built from TRBV6-2 or TRBV6-3 and TRBJ1-5; D not certain. The V gene lost 6 bases and the J gene lost 6 bases, with 12 bases spanning the gap. This CDR3 spans 13 amino acids. The V gene's germline CDR1 is MNHEY and CDR2 SVGEGT. CDR3 in amino acids: CASRLVSGQPQHF. The CDR3 DNA sequence: TGTGCCAGCAGACTAGTTAGCGGTCAGCCCCAGCATTTT.

This clonotype was seen only a few times. The V and J genes are TRBV7-9 and TRBJ1-6; the D gene is possibly TRBD1 (6 bases). Germline V lookup: CDR1 SEHNR, CDR2 FQNEAQ (reference sequence). This CDR3 contains 14 residues. V was trimmed by 2 bases and J by 8 bases, leaving 10 bases between them. The CDR3 here is CASSLQTGYSPLHF. The CDR3 nucleotides read TGTGCCAGCAGCTTACAGACAGGTTATTCACCCCTCCACTTT.

This clonotype has just a few counts. A much larger clone sits a single nucleotide away, making a read error possible. CDR3 residues: CSVVRQLNTEAFF. Here the CDR3 DNA reads TGCAGCGTTGTAAGACAGTTGAACACTGAAGCTTTCTTT. The chain combines TRBV29-1 with TRBJ1-1; D perhaps matches TRBD1 (5 bases). The CDR3 consists of 13 residues. Per the germline V gene, CDR1 is SQVTM and CDR2 is ANQGSEA. V shed 4 bases and J shed 0 bases, with 9 bases lying between them.

The chain combines TRBV7-3 with TRBJ2-3; D not resolved. The V gene lost 3 bases and the J gene lost 5 bases, with 6 bases spanning the gap. CDR3 length equals 12 residues. Germline loops: CDR1 SGHTA, CDR2 FQGTGA. The CDR3 protein is CASSFNRDTQYF. The DNA of the CDR3 is TGTGCCAGCAGCTTTAACCGAGATACGCAGTATTTT.

This clonotype was picked up one time. The chain is built from TRBV7-2 and TRBJ2-1; D may match TRBD1 or TRBD2 (6 bases each). Looked up from germline, CDR1 is SGHTA and CDR2 is FQGNSA. V lost 2 bases and J 6 bases, leaving 14 bases between the germline ends. The CDR3 is 15 residues long. The CDR3 nucleotides are TGTGCCAGCAGCTTAATTGCACAGGGAGGCAATGAGCAGTTCTTC. Translated, it gives CASSLIAQGGNEQFF.

The gene calls are TRBV7-2 and TRBJ2-1; D call uncertain. V was pared by 1 base and J by 3 bases, with 7 bases between. There are 14 residues in the CDR3. Germline CDR1 reads SGHTA; CDR2 reads FQGNSA. CDR3 in amino acids: CASSLDLDYNEQFF. CDR3 DNA sequence: TGTGCCAGCAGCTTAGATCTCGACTACAATGAGCAGTTCTTC.